This T cell receptor beta chain came from a study of blood T cells in healthy people across ages. Whole-study results and caveats: Calculation of diversity from one million T cells yielded estimates considered to be underestimates. The recorded TCR beta diversity per million T cells decreased in a roughly linear manner with age.

A note on this clonotype: Its antigen remains unidentified. The junction shows a germline mismatch at one end, possibly a read error.

The study drew donors from healthy Caucasian individuals in Russia aged about 6 to 95. For the second PCR, which ran for roughly 6 to 12 cycles, a sample-barcoded 5' primer and a J-beta primer mix were used. Template switching added a 12-random-nucleotide identifier to every cDNA molecule. Each CDR3 protein is one row after TCRdb ran MiXCR on the 5' RACE reads. The repertoire has around 990,000 distinct CDR3 sequences, around two fifths of them found once; the top ten carry about an eighth. What was sequenced was blood. The sequence was collected from a man younger than 35 in good health.

The CDR3 DNA sequence: TGTGCTAGCAGCATGGACGTGGAGGAGACCCAGTACTTC. It encodes CASSMDVEETQYF. The chain uses TRBV7-7 and TRBJ2-5; D remains unclear. The CDR3 covers 13 residues. The germline gives CDR1 SSHAT, CDR2 FNYEAQ (reference sequence).